This TCR beta chain was observed in a study of blood T cells in healthy people across ages. Study-wide points: There were more naive CD4+ cells and higher diversity in long-lived donors than in aged donors.

With a J-beta primer mix and a sample-barcoded 5' primer, a second PCR ran 7 to 11 cycles. Every cDNA molecule carried a tag from a template-switch adaptor bearing 12 random nucleotides. MiXCR, applied by TCRdb to the 5' RACE reads, yields one record per CDR3 protein. The sample holds 850,000 to 1,000,000 distinct CDR3 sequences, roughly 43% seen once. This clonotype was observed a handful of times. Its matching antigen is unknown. A much bigger clone sits one base away, suggesting this may be a read error. V lost 1 base to trimming and J lost 0 bases; unmatched junction nucleotides: 5. CDR3 size: 16 residues. CDR1 is SGHVS and CDR2 is FNYEAQ in the germline V gene. Healthy Caucasians from Russia aged roughly 6 to 95 served as donors. PBMCs were isolated at a quantity of at least 6 million per sample.

The chain couples TRBV7-6 to TRBJ2-7, with TRBD1 matching 8 bases. The source material was blood. This TCR came from a man under 40 in good health. DNA for the CDR3: TGTGCCAGCAGCTTAGGGGACAGGCTGAGCTCCTACGAGCAGTACTTC. It encodes CASSLGDRLSSYEQYF.